A selection of T cell receptor beta chains follows, all from one sample in a study of blood T cell repertoires in COVID-19. Assay: immunoSEQ multiplex PCR; the TCRdb copy retains only in-frame clones and omits some. This table holds 90,000 or so clones, about nine tenths found once. Sequenced sample: peripheral blood. These receptors were taken from a man in his 60s with COVID-19, enrolled during active disease. The CDR3 runs from the conserved cysteine through the conserved F or W. A D gene is named only where the DNA matches it firmly. Only part of the rows carry a size: once, few, many, or a class if the clone is expanded.

v_call: TRBV11-2
clone_size: -
j_call: TRBJ2-1
d_call: -
cdr3_aa: CASSLVTIEQFF
cdr3_nt: TGTGCCAGCAGCTTAGTGACAATCGAACAGTTCTTC

v_call: TRBV27
clone_size: -
j_call: TRBJ2-1
d_call: TRBD2
cdr3_aa: CASSVLGEGRYNEQFF
cdr3_nt: TGTGCCAGCAGTGTCTTAGGGGAGGGCCGTTACAATGAGCAGTTCTTC

v_call: TRBV5-6
clone_size: -
j_call: TRBJ2-3
d_call: TRBD2
cdr3_aa: CASRGISGSTDTQYF
cdr3_nt: TGTGCCAGCAGGGGGATTAGCGGGAGCACAGATACGCAGTATTTT

v_call: TRBV14
clone_size: -
j_call: TRBJ2-5
d_call: TRBD2
cdr3_aa: CASSQDQAGGSETQYF
cdr3_nt: TGTGCCAGCAGCCAAGATCAAGCGGGAGGATCCGAGACCCAGTACTTC

v_call: TRBV5-4
clone_size: once
j_call: TRBJ2-1
d_call: TRBD2
cdr3_aa: CASSLMAGVNEQFF
cdr3_nt: TGTGCCAGCAGCTTGATGGCGGGAGTGAATGAGCAGTTCTTC

v_call: TRBV23-1
clone_size: once
j_call: TRBJ2-7
d_call: TRBD1
cdr3_aa: CASSQDRALYEQYF
cdr3_nt: TGCGCCAGCAGTCAAGACAGGGCTCTCTACGAGCAGTACTTC

v_call: TRBV4-1
clone_size: once
j_call: TRBJ1-5
d_call: -
cdr3_aa: CASSQDAGALGPQHF
cdr3_nt: TGCGCCAGCAGCCAAGATGCGGGGGCCCTAGGGCCCCAGCATTTT

v_call: TRBV10-3
clone_size: -
j_call: TRBJ2-1
d_call: -
cdr3_aa: CAIPWPLVFDEQFF
cdr3_nt: TGTGCCATCCCCTGGCCCCTGGTATTCGATGAGCAGTTCTTC

v_call: TRBV20-1
clone_size: -
j_call: TRBJ2-5
d_call: -
cdr3_aa: CSTSEEETQYF
cdr3_nt: TGCAGCACTTCTGAGGAAGAGACCCAGTACTTC

v_call: TRBV29-1
clone_size: few
j_call: TRBJ1-1
d_call: TRBD1
cdr3_aa: CSVAFQGASGTEAFF
cdr3_nt: TGCAGCGTCGCGTTTCAGGGGGCGTCCGGCACTGAAGCTTTCTTT

v_call: TRBV2
clone_size: -
j_call: TRBJ2-3
d_call: -
cdr3_aa: CASSEGGADTQYF
cdr3_nt: TGTGCCAGCAGTGAGGGCGGGGCAGATACGCAGTATTTT

v_call: TRBV30
clone_size: -
j_call: TRBJ1-1
d_call: -
cdr3_aa: CAWSAGGFAEAFF
cdr3_nt: TGTGCCTGGAGTGCGGGAGGTTTTGCTGAAGCTTTCTTT

v_call: TRBV27
clone_size: -
j_call: TRBJ1-2
d_call: -
cdr3_aa: CASSLPGGGGYTF
cdr3_nt: TGTGCCAGCAGTTTACCTGGGGGAGGAGGCTACACCTTC

v_call: TRBV5-1
clone_size: -
j_call: TRBJ2-2
d_call: -
cdr3_aa: CASSQAGGQNTGELFF
cdr3_nt: TGCGCCAGCAGCCAGGCAGGCGGACAGAACACCGGGGAGCTGTTTTTT

v_call: TRBV10-1
clone_size: -
j_call: TRBJ2-7
d_call: TRBD1
cdr3_aa: CASSGGQGGREQYF
cdr3_nt: TGCGCCAGCAGTGGGGGACAGGGTGGAAGAGAGCAGTACTTC

v_call: TRBV7-3
clone_size: -
j_call: TRBJ1-1
d_call: TRBD1
cdr3_aa: CASSPGQGWTEAFF
cdr3_nt: TGTGCCAGCAGCCCTGGACAGGGTTGGACTGAAGCTTTCTTT

v_call: TRBV11-2
clone_size: few
j_call: TRBJ2-5
d_call: -
cdr3_aa: CASGTNQETQYF
cdr3_nt: TGTGCCAGCGGTACAAATCAAGAGACCCAGTACTTC

v_call: TRBV7-2
clone_size: -
j_call: TRBJ1-2
d_call: TRBD1
cdr3_aa: CASSLAGGWDGYTF
cdr3_nt: TGTGCCAGCAGCTTAGCAGGGGGCTGGGATGGCTACACCTTC

v_call: TRBV19
clone_size: -
j_call: TRBJ2-1
d_call: TRBD1
cdr3_aa: CASSFWTGDNEQFF
cdr3_nt: TGTGCCAGTAGTTTTTGGACAGGTGATAATGAGCAGTTCTTC

v_call: TRBV5-1
clone_size: -
j_call: TRBJ1-2
d_call: -
cdr3_aa: CASSSLRVGANYGYTF
cdr3_nt: TGCGCCAGCAGCTCCCTCAGGGTTGGAGCTAACTATGGCTACACCTTC

v_call: TRBV30
clone_size: -
j_call: TRBJ1-2
d_call: TRBD1
cdr3_aa: CAWSEPDRGLLYGYTF
cdr3_nt: TGTGCCTGGAGCGAGCCGGACAGGGGGCTGCTCTATGGCTACACCTTC

v_call: TRBV5-1
clone_size: -
j_call: TRBJ1-3
d_call: -
cdr3_aa: CASSLAGVDGNTIYF
cdr3_nt: TGCGCCAGCAGCTTGGCTGGAGTGGATGGAAACACCATATATTTT

v_call: TRBV30
clone_size: -
j_call: TRBJ1-3
d_call: -
cdr3_aa: CAWSVEGTGGNTIYF
cdr3_nt: TGTGCCTGGAGTGTAGAGGGGACTGGTGGAAACACCATATATTTT

v_call: TRBV11-3
clone_size: -
j_call: TRBJ2-7
d_call: TRBD2
cdr3_aa: CASSLGLAGGPYEQYF
cdr3_nt: TGTGCCAGCAGCTTAGGGCTAGCGGGAGGGCCCTACGAGCAGTACTTC

v_call: TRBV3-1/TRBV3-2
clone_size: -
j_call: TRBJ1-3
d_call: -
cdr3_aa: CASSLQGLDSPGNTIYF
cdr3_nt: TGTGCCAGCAGCCTACAGGGCCTAGACTCCCCTGGAAACACCATATATTTT

v_call: TRBV3-1/TRBV3-2
clone_size: -
j_call: TRBJ2-5
d_call: TRBD2
cdr3_aa: CASSPPGSGTQETQYF
cdr3_nt: TGTGCCAGCAGCCCTCCCGGTAGCGGGACACAAGAGACCCAGTACTTC

v_call: TRBV4-2
clone_size: once
j_call: TRBJ2-1
d_call: -
cdr3_aa: CASSPHGLIPGNEQFF
cdr3_nt: TGTGCCAGCAGCCCGCACGGACTAATCCCAGGCAATGAGCAGTTCTTC

v_call: TRBV2
clone_size: -
j_call: TRBJ2-1
d_call: -
cdr3_aa: CASNPLLGGMVHEQFF
cdr3_nt: TGTGCCAGCAATCCGCTTTTAGGAGGGATGGTACATGAGCAGTTCTTC

v_call: TRBV5-4
clone_size: -
j_call: TRBJ2-7
d_call: TRBD1
cdr3_aa: CASSSRTGGSYEQYF
cdr3_nt: TGTGCCAGCAGCTCCCGGACAGGGGGCTCGTACGAGCAGTACTTC

v_call: TRBV29-1
clone_size: -
j_call: TRBJ2-5
d_call: -
cdr3_aa: CSVMFPRAVETQYF
cdr3_nt: TGCAGCGTTATGTTCCCCAGGGCGGTGGAGACCCAGTACTTC

v_call: TRBV12-3/TRBV12-4
clone_size: -
j_call: TRBJ1-6
d_call: -
cdr3_aa: CASSFLGRTLHF
cdr3_nt: TGTGCCAGCAGTTTTCTGGGCCGCACCCTCCACTTT

v_call: TRBV4-3
clone_size: -
j_call: TRBJ2-7
d_call: -
cdr3_aa: CASSQDRQSYEQYF
cdr3_nt: TGCGCCAGCAGCCAAGACAGGCAATCCTACGAGCAGTACTTC

v_call: TRBV9
clone_size: once
j_call: TRBJ1-5
d_call: TRBD1
cdr3_aa: CASSDGQAGNQPQHF
cdr3_nt: TGTGCCAGCAGCGACGGACAGGCTGGCAATCAGCCCCAGCATTTT

v_call: TRBV12-5
clone_size: -
j_call: TRBJ1-3
d_call: -
cdr3_aa: CASGFRGASGNTIYF
cdr3_nt: TGTGCTAGTGGTTTCCGGGGGGCTAGTGGAAACACCATATATTTT

v_call: TRBV5-5
clone_size: -
j_call: TRBJ2-1
d_call: -
cdr3_aa: CASSSPPEYNEQFF
cdr3_nt: TGTGCCAGCAGCTCCCCTCCGGAGTACAATGAGCAGTTCTTC

v_call: TRBV27
clone_size: -
j_call: TRBJ1-1
d_call: TRBD1
cdr3_aa: CASSLLGDSREAFF
cdr3_nt: TGTGCCAGCAGTTTATTGGGGGACAGCCGGGAAGCTTTCTTT

v_call: TRBV11-2
clone_size: few
j_call: TRBJ2-1
d_call: TRBD2
cdr3_aa: CASRKPGLALDEQFF
cdr3_nt: TGTGCCAGCAGAAAGCCGGGACTAGCACTGGATGAGCAGTTCTTC

v_call: TRBV18
clone_size: -
j_call: TRBJ2-5
d_call: -
cdr3_aa: CASSPRIWTEEQETQYF
cdr3_nt: TGTGCCAGCTCACCTAGAATCTGGACAGAAGAACAAGAGACCCAGTACTTC

v_call: TRBV5-1
clone_size: -
j_call: TRBJ2-1
d_call: -
cdr3_aa: CASSLGQENEQFF
cdr3_nt: TGCGCCAGCAGCTTGGGGCAGGAAAATGAGCAGTTCTTC

v_call: TRBV28
clone_size: -
j_call: TRBJ2-7
d_call: -
cdr3_aa: CASSLPSRDFSYEQYF
cdr3_nt: TGTGCCAGCAGTTTACCCTCGAGGGACTTCTCCTACGAGCAGTACTTC

v_call: TRBV19
clone_size: once
j_call: TRBJ2-3
d_call: -
cdr3_aa: CASSRSGTPTDTQYF
cdr3_nt: TGTGCCAGTAGTCGGTCGGGGACACCCACAGATACGCAGTATTTT

v_call: TRBV2
clone_size: -
j_call: TRBJ2-7
d_call: -
cdr3_aa: CASTGQGIGEQYF
cdr3_nt: TGTGCCAGCACTGGGCAGGGGATTGGAGAGCAGTACTTC

v_call: TRBV5-8
clone_size: -
j_call: TRBJ2-1
d_call: -
cdr3_aa: CASRLGVYNEQFF
cdr3_nt: TGTGCCAGCAGACTGGGAGTCTACAATGAGCAGTTCTTC

v_call: TRBV12-5
clone_size: -
j_call: TRBJ2-5
d_call: -
cdr3_aa: CASGLWGLQETQYF
cdr3_nt: TGTGCTAGTGGTTTGTGGGGACTCCAAGAGACCCAGTACTTC

v_call: TRBV6-5
clone_size: -
j_call: TRBJ1-1
d_call: -
cdr3_aa: CASSYYGQEAFF
cdr3_nt: TGTGCCAGCAGTTATTACGGACAGGAAGCTTTCTTT

v_call: TRBV6-2/TRBV6-3
clone_size: -
j_call: TRBJ2-5
d_call: TRBD1
cdr3_aa: CASSPSAGGGETQYF
cdr3_nt: TGTGCCAGCAGTCCCTCCGCAGGGGGCGGAGAGACCCAGTACTTC

v_call: TRBV3-1/TRBV3-2
clone_size: -
j_call: TRBJ2-2
d_call: TRBD2
cdr3_aa: CASSQDASGPSNTGELFF
cdr3_nt: TGTGCCAGCAGCCAAGACGCTAGCGGTCCTTCGAACACCGGGGAGCTGTTTTTT

v_call: TRBV6-5
clone_size: -
j_call: TRBJ1-1
d_call: -
cdr3_aa: CASKRTEAFF
cdr3_nt: TGTGCCAGCAAGAGGACTGAAGCTTTCTTT

v_call: TRBV29-1
clone_size: -
j_call: TRBJ1-5
d_call: -
cdr3_aa: CSVIIGVGQPQHF
cdr3_nt: TGCAGCGTTATTATAGGGGTGGGTCAGCCCCAGCATTTT

v_call: TRBV6-4
clone_size: -
j_call: TRBJ2-1
d_call: -
cdr3_aa: CASSVAGNNEQFF
cdr3_nt: TGTGCCAGCAGTGTCGCAGGGAACAATGAGCAGTTCTTC

v_call: TRBV5-1
clone_size: few
j_call: TRBJ2-7
d_call: -
cdr3_aa: CASSLMTGSYEQYF
cdr3_nt: TGCGCCAGCAGCTTGATGACAGGTTCCTACGAGCAGTACTTC

v_call: TRBV2
clone_size: -
j_call: TRBJ2-5
d_call: -
cdr3_aa: CASRLDNQETQYF
cdr3_nt: TGTGCCAGCAGGCTTGACAACCAAGAGACCCAGTACTTC

v_call: TRBV5-8
clone_size: -
j_call: TRBJ1-4
d_call: -
cdr3_aa: CASSWEGGRAEKLFF
cdr3_nt: TGTGCCAGCAGCTGGGAGGGGGGGCGCGCGGAAAAACTGTTTTTT

v_call: TRBV7-2
clone_size: -
j_call: TRBJ1-5
d_call: -
cdr3_aa: CASSLEADVGNQPQHF
cdr3_nt: TGTGCCAGCAGCTTAGAGGCGGATGTGGGCAATCAGCCCCAGCATTTT

v_call: TRBV30
clone_size: -
j_call: TRBJ2-7
d_call: -
cdr3_aa: CAWSERTYEQYF
cdr3_nt: TGTGCCTGGAGTGAGCGGACCTACGAGCAGTACTTC

v_call: TRBV7-9
clone_size: few
j_call: TRBJ2-7
d_call: TRBD1
cdr3_aa: CASSLGQGGYEQYF
cdr3_nt: TGTGCCAGCAGCTTGGGACAGGGAGGCTACGAGCAGTACTTC

v_call: TRBV7-9
clone_size: -
j_call: TRBJ2-5
d_call: -
cdr3_aa: CASSSRETQYF
cdr3_nt: TGTGCCAGCAGCTCACGGGAGACCCAGTACTTC